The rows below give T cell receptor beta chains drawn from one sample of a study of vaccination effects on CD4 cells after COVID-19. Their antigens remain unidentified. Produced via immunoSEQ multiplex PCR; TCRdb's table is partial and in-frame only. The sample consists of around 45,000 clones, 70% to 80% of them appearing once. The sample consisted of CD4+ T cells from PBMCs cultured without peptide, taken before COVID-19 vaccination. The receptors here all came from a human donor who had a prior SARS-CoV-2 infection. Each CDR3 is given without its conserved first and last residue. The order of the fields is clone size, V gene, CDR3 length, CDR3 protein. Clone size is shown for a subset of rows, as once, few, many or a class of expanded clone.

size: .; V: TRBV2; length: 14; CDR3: ASSVTGTDPTDTQY
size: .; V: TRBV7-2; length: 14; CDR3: ASSLDLAGGRYEQY
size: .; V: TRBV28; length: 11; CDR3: ASSPGQTYEQY
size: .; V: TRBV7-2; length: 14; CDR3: ASSLHRQGAYETQY
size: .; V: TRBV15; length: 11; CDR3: ATRAQENTEAF
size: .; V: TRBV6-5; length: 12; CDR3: ASSQINRVQGYT
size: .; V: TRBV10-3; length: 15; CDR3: AISRTSGVTGTGELF
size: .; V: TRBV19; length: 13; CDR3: ASRIRGSGANVLT
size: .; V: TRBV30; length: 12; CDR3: AWSVQAGGVTQY
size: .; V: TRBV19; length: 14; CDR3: ASSIRTSGSYNEQF
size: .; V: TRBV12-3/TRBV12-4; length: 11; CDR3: ASSHTGKTGYT
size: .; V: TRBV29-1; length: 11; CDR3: SASGTPSHEQY
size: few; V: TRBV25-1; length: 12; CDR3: ASSATRSTDTQY
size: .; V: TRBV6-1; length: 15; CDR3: ASSEVQGGWSNQPQH
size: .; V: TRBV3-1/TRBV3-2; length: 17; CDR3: ASSQELLGGGTNTGELF
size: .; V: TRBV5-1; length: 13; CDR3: ASSLQGAGTDTQY
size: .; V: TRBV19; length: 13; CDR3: ASNAGGRGHYEQY
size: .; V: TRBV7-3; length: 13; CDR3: ASSDSALDYNEQF
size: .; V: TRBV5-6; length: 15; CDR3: ASSGTQGVWTNEKLF
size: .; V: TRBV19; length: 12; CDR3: ASSKQGDTYEQY
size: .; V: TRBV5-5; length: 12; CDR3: ASSLAAGGYEQY
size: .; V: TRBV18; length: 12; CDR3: ASSPPTRDDEQY
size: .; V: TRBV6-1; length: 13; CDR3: ASSDQTRNNEKLF
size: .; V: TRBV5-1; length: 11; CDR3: ASSLGVYNEQF
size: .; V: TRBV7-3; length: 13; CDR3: ASSLFGGVNTEAF
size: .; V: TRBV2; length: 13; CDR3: ASRGGTAINTEAF
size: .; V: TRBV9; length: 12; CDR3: ASSVGTANYGYT
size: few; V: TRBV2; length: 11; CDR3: ASRGLAIYEQY
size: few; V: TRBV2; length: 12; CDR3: ASSQQGPSYGYT
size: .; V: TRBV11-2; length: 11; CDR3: ASSPRQGYGYT
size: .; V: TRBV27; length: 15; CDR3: ASSPMGEGATKNIQY
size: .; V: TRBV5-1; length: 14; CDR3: ASSLAGTSVDNEQF
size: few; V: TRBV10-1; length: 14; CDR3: ASSNTRDRGVNGYT